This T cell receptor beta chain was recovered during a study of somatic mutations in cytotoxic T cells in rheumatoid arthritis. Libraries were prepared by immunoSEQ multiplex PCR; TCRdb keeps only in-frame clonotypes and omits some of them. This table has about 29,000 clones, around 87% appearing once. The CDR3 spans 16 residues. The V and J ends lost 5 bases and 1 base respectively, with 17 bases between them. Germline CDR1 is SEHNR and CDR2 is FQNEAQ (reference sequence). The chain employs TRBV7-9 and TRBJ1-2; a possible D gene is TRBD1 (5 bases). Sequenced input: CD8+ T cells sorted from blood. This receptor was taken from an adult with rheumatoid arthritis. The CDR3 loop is CASSRGLQGINYGYTF. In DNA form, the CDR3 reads TGTGCCAGCAGCCGGGGGTTGCAGGGAATTAACTATGGCTACACCTTC.